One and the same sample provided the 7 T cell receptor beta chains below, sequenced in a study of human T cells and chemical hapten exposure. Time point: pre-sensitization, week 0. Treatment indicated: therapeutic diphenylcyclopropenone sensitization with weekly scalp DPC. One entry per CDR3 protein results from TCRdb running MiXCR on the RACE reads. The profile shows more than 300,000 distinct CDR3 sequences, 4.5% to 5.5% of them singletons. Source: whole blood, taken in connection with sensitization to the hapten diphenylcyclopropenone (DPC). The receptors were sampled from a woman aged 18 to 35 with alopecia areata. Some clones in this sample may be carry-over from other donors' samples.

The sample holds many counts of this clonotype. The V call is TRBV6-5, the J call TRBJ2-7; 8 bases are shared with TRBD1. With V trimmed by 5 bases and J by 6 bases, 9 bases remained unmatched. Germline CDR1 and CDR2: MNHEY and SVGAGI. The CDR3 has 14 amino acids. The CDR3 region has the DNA TGTGCCAGCAGTCGCGGACAGGGAGTGGGCGAGCAGTACTTC. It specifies CASSRGQGVGEQYF.

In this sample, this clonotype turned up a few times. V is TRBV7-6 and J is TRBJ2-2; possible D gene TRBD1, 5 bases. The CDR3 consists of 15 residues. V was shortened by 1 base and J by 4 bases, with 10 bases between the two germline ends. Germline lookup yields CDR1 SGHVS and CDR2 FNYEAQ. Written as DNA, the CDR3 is TGTGCCAGCAGCTTAGAGCCCACAGGCACCGGGGAGCTGTTTTTT. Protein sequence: CASSLEPTGTGELFF.

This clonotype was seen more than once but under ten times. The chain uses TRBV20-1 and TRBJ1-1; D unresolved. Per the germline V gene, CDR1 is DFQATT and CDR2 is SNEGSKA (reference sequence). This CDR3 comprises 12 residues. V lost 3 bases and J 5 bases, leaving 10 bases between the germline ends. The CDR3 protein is CSASRQGTEAFF. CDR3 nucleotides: TGCAGTGCTAGCCGACAAGGGACTGAAGCTTTCTTT.

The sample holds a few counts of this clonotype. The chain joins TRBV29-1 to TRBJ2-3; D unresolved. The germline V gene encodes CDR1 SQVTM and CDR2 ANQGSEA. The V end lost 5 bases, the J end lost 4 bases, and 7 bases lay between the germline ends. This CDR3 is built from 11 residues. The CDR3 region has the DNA TGCAGCGTTAAACAGTCAGATACGCAGTATTTT. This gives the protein CSVKQSDTQYF.

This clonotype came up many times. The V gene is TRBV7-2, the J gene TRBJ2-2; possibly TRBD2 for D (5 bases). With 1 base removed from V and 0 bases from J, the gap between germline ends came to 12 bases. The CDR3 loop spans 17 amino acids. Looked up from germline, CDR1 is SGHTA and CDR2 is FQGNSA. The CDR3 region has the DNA TGTGCCAGCAGCTTAGGGGCGGGCTTTCCGAACACCGGGGAGCTGTTTTTT. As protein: CASSLGAGFPNTGELFF.

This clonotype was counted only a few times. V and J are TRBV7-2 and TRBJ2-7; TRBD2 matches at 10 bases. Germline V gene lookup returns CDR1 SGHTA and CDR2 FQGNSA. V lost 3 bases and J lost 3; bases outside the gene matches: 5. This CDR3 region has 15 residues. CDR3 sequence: CASSFLAGAYYEQYF. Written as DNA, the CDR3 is TGTGCCAGCAGCTTCCTAGCGGGGGCTTACTACGAGCAGTACTTC. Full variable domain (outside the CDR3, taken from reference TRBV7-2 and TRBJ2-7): GAGVSQSPSNKVTEKGKDVELRCDPISGHTALYWYRQSLGQGLEFLIYFQGNSAPDKSGLPSDRFSAERTGGSVSTLTIQRTQQEDSAVYLCASSFLAGAYYEQYFGPGTRLTVT.

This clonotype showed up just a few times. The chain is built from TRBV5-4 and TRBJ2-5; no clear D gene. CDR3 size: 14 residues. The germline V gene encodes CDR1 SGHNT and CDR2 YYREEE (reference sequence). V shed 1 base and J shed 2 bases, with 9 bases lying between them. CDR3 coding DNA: TGTGCCAGCAGCTTGATTTATGGTCAAGAGACCCAGTACTTC. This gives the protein CASSLIYGQETQYF.